These T cell receptor beta chains were read from a single sample in a study of CD8+CD57+ T cells in acquired aplastic anemia. One entry per CDR3 protein results from TCRdb running MiXCR on the reads. The sample yields about 190,000 distinct CDR3 sequences, approximately 52% seen once. Sequenced input: sorted CD4+, CD8+, or CD8+CD57+ T cells (not recorded which) from PBMCs. Source of these receptors: a human donor in good health, serving as a control. The CDR3 runs from the conserved cysteine through the conserved F or W. A D gene is named only where the DNA matches it firmly. Rows give clone size only sometimes, using once, few, many, or a class for an expanded clone.

size | J | D | V | DNA | CDR3
once | TRBJ2-7 | . | TRBV10-2 | TGCGCCAGCATCCAGAGAAGGGGGGGTAACGAGCAGTACTTC | CASIQRRGGNEQYF
many | TRBJ1-6 | . | TRBV7-9 | TGTGCCAGCAGCTTACAGGGCCGCAATAATTCACCCCTCCACTTT | CASSLQGRNNSPLHF
once | TRBJ1-6 | TRBD1 | TRBV3-1 | TGTGCCAGCAGCTCGTACAGGGGGCGGAATTCACCCCTCCACTTT | CASSSYRGRNSPLHF
. | TRBJ1-2 | . | TRBV25-1 | TGTGCCAGCAGTGAACGGGGGGCAGGGGCCAACTATGGCTACACCTTC | CASSERGAGANYGYTF
. | TRBJ1-2 | . | TRBV29-1 | TGCAGCGTTGAAGTACGACTTGCGGGGCGACTAAACTATGGCTACACCTTC | CSVEVRLAGRLNYGYTF
once | TRBJ2-3 | TRBD1 | TRBV15 | TGTGCCACCAGCTCCCGGACAGGCGAGGCAGATACGCAGTATTTT | CATSSRTGEADTQYF
many | TRBJ2-3 | TRBD1 | TRBV5-6 | TGTGCCAGCAGCTTGGATTTGACAGGGGGCGTTTCAGATACGCAGTATTTT | CASSLDLTGGVSDTQYF
. | TRBJ2-7 | TRBD1 | TRBV15 | TGTGCCACCAGCAGCTTGGGACAGGGTTCGAGCGAGCAGTACTTC | CATSSLGQGSSEQYF
many | TRBJ2-7 | . | TRBV6-1 | TGTGCCAGCGTGATAGAACAGGGTGGGGGGTACGAGCAGTACTTC | CASVIEQGGGYEQYF
. | TRBJ1-1 | . | TRBV20-1 | TGCAGTGCTAGATTGGACAGCCAATTAAACACTGAAGCTTTCTTT | CSARLDSQLNTEAFF
. | TRBJ1-2 | . | TRBV15 | TGTGCCACCAGCAGAGACGACGGACCCCATGGCTACACCTTC | CATSRDDGPHGYTF
. | TRBJ2-7 | . | TRBV7-2 | TGTGCCAGCAGCTTTTACGGTTTCTCCTACGAGCAGTACTTC | CASSFYGFSYEQYF
. | TRBJ2-3 | . | TRBV20-1 | TGCAGTGCTAAAACCAGACGTCGCACAGATACGCAGTATTTT | CSAKTRRRTDTQYF
. | TRBJ1-4 | . | TRBV6-1 | TGTGCCAGCAGTGGGGAGTGGGGGGGGGAAAAACTGTTTTTT | CASSGEWGGEKLFF
many | TRBJ1-2 | . | TRBV29-1 | TGCAGCGTTGAATTGGGTTCACTAACCTATGGCTACACCTTC | CSVELGSLTYGYTF
. | TRBJ1-3 | . | TRBV10-1 | TGCGCCAGCTGTCGGGGACCTGGAAACACCATATATTTT | CASCRGPGNTIYF
many | TRBJ1-4 | TRBD1 | TRBV27 | TGTGCCAGCAGTTTACGCGGGACAGGGAATGAAAAACTGTTTTTT | CASSLRGTGNEKLFF
many | TRBJ2-7 | . | TRBV6-5 | TGTGCCAGCAGTTATTCAGGGGTGGTCACCTACGAGCAGTACTTC | CASSYSGVVTYEQYF
few | TRBJ2-7 | . | TRBV18 | TGTGCCAGCTCACCACGGACAACAAACTCCTACGAGCAGTACTTC | CASSPRTTNSYEQYF
many | TRBJ1-5 | . | TRBV19 | TGTGCCAGTAGCCCTAACGGGGGGCATCGTAGTAATCAGCCCCAGCATTTT | CASSPNGGHRSNQPQHF
many | TRBJ1-1 | . | TRBV7-6 | TGTGCCAGCAGCTCCGGGACTGACACTGAAGCTTTCTTT | CASSSGTDTEAFF
. | TRBJ2-7 | . | TRBV4-1 | TGCGCCAGCAGCCAAGGTACCGACGAGCAGTACTTC | CASSQGTDEQYF
many | TRBJ1-2 | TRBD1 | TRBV28 | TGTGCCAGCAGTTCATCCTGGGACAGGGTCCGAGGTGGCTACACCTTC | CASSSSWDRVRGGYTF
many | TRBJ2-5 | TRBD1 | TRBV7-8 | TGTGCCAGCAGCCCAGGCAGGGGGCAAGAGACCCAGTACTTC | CASSPGRGQETQYF
many | TRBJ1-2 | . | TRBV6-5 | TGTGCCAGCACGTCGGGGGTGGGCTACACCTTC | CASTSGVGYTF
. | TRBJ2-2 | . | TRBV20-1 | TGCAGTGCTAGATCGGGTAACACCGGGGAGCTGTTTTTT | CSARSGNTGELFF
many | TRBJ1-1 | TRBD1 | TRBV19 | TGTGCCAGTAGCACCACAGGGGCTGAAGCTTTCTTT | CASSTTGAEAFF